A single sample is the source of the 23 T cell receptor beta chains below, sequenced in a study of vaccination and CD4 T cells after COVID-19. Antigens of these TCRs are unknown. Cultured CD4+ T cells had their DNA profiled by the Oncomine TCR Beta short-read assay. TCRdb reanalysed the PCR reads using MiXCR and keeps one entry per CDR3 protein. Of around 16,000 distinct CDR3 sequences in the sample, approximately 70% were seen once. Treatment defined: approximately nine-day PBMC culture with coronavirus spike peptide pools or control peptides (ViraFEST assay). Sample: CD4+ T cells from blood, cultured in vitro. These receptors all stem from a human donor who had recovered from COVID-19.

The rearrangement joins TRBV7-2 to TRBJ1-1; D is possibly TRBD1 (5 bases). The length of the CDR3 is 15 residues. Germline V gene lookup returns CDR1 SGHTA and CDR2 FQGNSA. The germline V and J ends were trimmed by 3 bases and 1 base, with 12 bases remaining between them. For the CDR3, the DNA is TGTGCCAGCAGCTTGGGTCCAGGGCGGAACACTGAAGCTTTCTTT. It specifies CASSLGPGRNTEAFF.

The chain has TRBV7-2 and TRBJ1-1, with 9 positions matching TRBD1. The CDR3 loop spans 17 amino acids. The germline V gene encodes CDR1 SGHTA and CDR2 FQGNSA. Trimming removed 7 bases from V and 4 bases from J; junction bases left unmatched: 16. The CDR3 DNA reads TGTGCCAGCAACCACCCGGGACAGGGAGTGTTCTCCACTGAAGCTTTCTTT. Amino acid sequence: CASNHPGQGVFSTEAFF.

The chain combines TRBV20-1 with TRBJ1-3; D is perhaps TRBD1 (5 bases). Germline assignment: CDR1 DFQATT and CDR2 SNEGSKA (reference sequence). The CDR3 extends over 16 amino acids. The V gene lost 0 bases and the J gene lost 0 bases, with 12 bases spanning the gap. The DNA of the CDR3 is TGCAGTGCTAGAGATTTGGGCAGGGTCTCTGGAAACACCATATATTTT. Encoded protein: CSARDLGRVSGNTIYF.

The V gene is TRBV25-1, the J gene TRBJ2-5, with 7 bases that match TRBD2. There are 14 residues in the CDR3. Per the germline V gene, CDR1 is MGHDK and CDR2 is SYGVNS. J was trimmed by 5 bases and V by 1 base; bases with no gene match: 4. As DNA, the CDR3 is TGTGCCAGCAGTGAATGGGGAGCGGGGGAGACCCAGTACTTC. Amino acid sequence: CASSEWGAGETQYF. The variable domain in full, completed from reference TRBV25-1 and TRBJ2-5, reads EADIYQTPRYLVIGTGKKITLECSQTMGHDKMYWYQQDPGMELHLIHYSYGVNSTEKGDLSSESTVSRIRTEHFPLTLESARPSHTSQYLCASSEWGAGETQYFGPGTRLLVL.

CDR3 bases: TGTGCCAGCAGCCCCAATGATTCGGGCGGGAGGGGTATAACAGCCTACGAGCAGTACTTC. Translating gives CASSPNDSGGRGITAYEQYF. The rearrangement uses TRBV7-2 and TRBJ2-7; 9 nucleotides line up with TRBD2. The V gene's germline CDR1 is SGHTA and CDR2 FQGNSA. The CDR3 has 20 amino acids. The V gene end was trimmed by 5 bases and the J gene end by 2 bases; junction bases not matched to a gene: 22.

The chain couples TRBV7-2 to TRBJ2-1; no firm D call. CDR1 SGHTA and CDR2 FQGNSA come from the germline V gene. The V end was cut by 2 bases, the J end by 7 bases, with 3 bases between. The CDR3 runs 11 residues. This CDR3 reads CASSLMNEQFF. For the CDR3, the DNA is TGTGCCAGCAGCTTAATGAATGAGCAGTTCTTC.

In its sample, this clonotype was seen a few times. The V gene is TRBV7-2, the J gene TRBJ1-5; D unresolved. The CDR3 contains 16 residues. Germline V CDR1 and CDR2: SGHTA, FQGNSA. The V end was cut by 1 base, the J end by 0 bases, with 10 bases between. CDR3 region: CASSLGGGSSNQPQHF. CDR3 in DNA: TGTGCCAGCAGCTTAGGGGGAGGGTCTAGCAATCAGCCCCAGCATTTT.

The V call is TRBV20-1, the J call TRBJ1-1; the D gene is possibly TRBD1 (6 bases). Germline CDR1 and CDR2: DFQATT and SNEGSKA (reference sequence). CDR3 length: 13 amino acids. The V end lost 6 bases, the J end lost 0 bases, and 11 bases lay between the germline ends. CDR3 sequence reads: CSARTVMNTEAFF. In DNA, the CDR3 is TGCAGTGCGCGGACAGTAATGAACACTGAAGCTTTCTTT.

This clonotype showed up just once. This chain connects TRBV7-9 to TRBJ1-4; the match to TRBD1 covers 7 bases. CDR1 and CDR2 (germline): SEHNR, FQNEAQ (reference sequence). The V and J ends lost 5 bases and 5 bases, in that order; junction bases with no gene match: 11. The CDR3 has 16 residues. The CDR3 bases are TGTGCCAGCAGCCCGACCCGACAGGGCTCCAATGAAAAACTGTTTTTT. This sequence encodes CASSPTRQGSNEKLFF.

A single count supports this clonotype. The J gene is TRBJ1-5, the V gene TRBV10-2; tentatively, D is TRBD1 (6 bases). Germline V gene lookup returns CDR1 WSHSY and CDR2 SAAADI. The CDR3 contains 13 residues. Trimming left V 6 bases short and J 7 bases short, with 13 bases between. The CDR3 coding sequence is TGCGCCAGCAGCACACAGGGTGGGCAGCCCCAGCATTTT. This encodes CASSTQGGQPQHF.

CDR3: CASSSLVPRKGNYGYTF. CDR3 in DNA: TGTGCCAGCAGCTCCTTAGTCCCCCGGAAGGGGAACTATGGCTACACCTTC. The V call is TRBV7-2, the J call TRBJ1-2; perhaps TRBD1 as D (5 bases). CDR3 length equals 17 residues. V gave up 4 bases and J gave up 2 bases, with 20 bases separating them. The germline V gene encodes CDR1 SGHTA and CDR2 FQGNSA. The full variable domain, in which reference TRBV7-2 and TRBJ1-2 provide the parts outside the CDR3, is GAGVSQSPSNKVTEKGKDVELRCDPISGHTALYWYRQSLGQGLEFLIYFQGNSAPDKSGLPSDRFSAERTGGSVSTLTIQRTQQEDSAVYLCASSSLVPRKGNYGYTFGSGTRLTVV.

This chain uses TRBV7-3 with TRBJ2-1, with TRBD1 as a possible D gene (6 bases). V was cut by 5 bases and J by 2 bases, with 19 bases left in between. Germline lookup yields CDR1 SGHTA and CDR2 FQGTGA. There are 17 residues in the CDR3. DNA of the CDR3: TGTGCCAGCAGCCCACTAGGACAGCCCCTTGCCTACAATGAGCAGTTCTTC. It translates to CASSPLGQPLAYNEQFF. The whole variable domain, filled in from reference TRBV7-3 and TRBJ2-1, reads GAGVSQTPSNKVTEKGKYVELRCDPISGHTALYWYRQSLGQGPEFLIYFQGTGAADDSGLPNDRFFAVRPEGSVSTLKIQRTERGDSAVYLCASSPLGQPLAYNEQFFGPGTRLTVL.

J is TRBJ2-7 and V is TRBV11-3; weak D call: TRBD2 (6 bases). V gave up 1 base and J gave up 6 bases, with 13 bases separating them. Germline V gene data show CDR1 as SGHNT and CDR2 as YENEEA. This CDR3 has 14 amino acids. The CDR3 DNA is TGTGCCAGCAGCTTAGGGGTGACTAGATCCGAGCAGTACTTC. This encodes CASSLGVTRSEQYF.

The V gene is TRBV7-2, the J gene TRBJ2-1; TRBD2 matches at 11 bases. The length of the CDR3 is 17 residues. The V and J ends lost 4 bases and 8 bases, in that order; junction bases with no gene match: 13. Germline assignment: CDR1 SGHTA and CDR2 FQGNSA. CDR3 sequence: CASSSPRLAGGLDEQFF. CDR3 DNA sequence: TGTGCCAGCAGCTCCCCTAGGTTAGCGGGAGGGCTAGATGAGCAGTTCTTC.

The chain has TRBV6-2 or TRBV6-3 and TRBJ2-7; the match to TRBD2 covers 8 bases. CDR1 is MNHEY and CDR2 is SVGEGT in the germline V gene. J lost 0 bases, V lost 8 bases, and 9 bases had no gene match. This CDR3 has 15 residues. CDR3 loop: CASLTTSGSSYEQYF. CDR3 bases: TGTGCCAGCCTTACAACTAGCGGCTCCTCCTACGAGCAGTACTTC.

V and J are TRBV7-9 and TRBJ1-1; TRBD1 aligns across 7 bases. This CDR3 has 15 amino acids. J gave up 2 bases and V 1 base, and 4 bases lay outside the gene matches. CDR1 and CDR2 from the germline V gene are SEHNR and FQNEAQ (reference sequence). For the CDR3, the DNA is TGTGCCAGCAGCTTAGGAGACAGGGTAAACACTGAAGCTTTCTTT. Amino acid sequence: CASSLGDRVNTEAFF.

V usage is TRBV28 and J usage is TRBJ2-7; 10 nucleotides align to TRBD2. Per the germline V gene, CDR1 is MDHEN and CDR2 is SYDVKM. The length of the CDR3 is 16 residues. V lost 6 bases to trimming and J lost 3 bases; unmatched junction nucleotides: 11. CDR3 DNA: TGTGCCAGCAGCCCAACCGGGACTAGCGACCTCTACGAGCAGTACTTC. Translated, it gives CASSPTGTSDLYEQYF.

This chain links TRBV20-1 with TRBJ1-1; 8 nucleotides align to TRBD1. The ends lost 1 base at V and 0 bases at J; junction bases unmatched: 1. CDR3 length equals 14 residues. The germline V gene encodes CDR1 DFQATT and CDR2 SNEGSKA (reference sequence). CDR3 DNA: TGCAGTGCTAGAGTGGGACAGGTGAACACTGAAGCTTTCTTT. Protein sequence: CSARVGQVNTEAFF.

The chain combines TRBV6-5 with TRBJ1-6; D not certain. This CDR3 comprises 12 residues. Germline values: CDR1 MNHEY, CDR2 SVGAGI. Trimming removed 0 bases from V and 10 bases from J, with 4 bases in between. The DNA of the CDR3 is TGTGCCAGCAGTTACTCGAGATCACCCCTCCACTTT. Protein: CASSYSRSPLHF.

This clonotype was recorded a few times. V and J are TRBV7-6 and TRBJ1-6, with 10 bases identical to TRBD1. CDR1 SGHVS and CDR2 FNYEAQ come from the germline V gene. With 3 bases clipped from V and 10 bases from J, the junction kept 3 bases outside the gene matches. The CDR3 covers 14 residues. The CDR3 spells CASSFRDRGSPLHF. In nucleotides, the CDR3 is TGTGCCAGCAGCTTCCGGGACAGGGGCTCACCCCTCCACTTT.

The chain combines TRBV6-2 or TRBV6-3 with TRBJ1-5, with 11 bases that match TRBD1. Trimming at V came to 5 bases and at J to 6 bases, leaving 9 bases not matched to a gene. The germline V gene has CDR1 MNHEY and CDR2 SVGEGT. The CDR3 spans 16 residues. CDR3 coding DNA: TGTGCCAGCAGTAAGGGGACAGGGGGATTCGGTCAGCCCCAGCATTTT. Amino acids: CASSKGTGGFGQPQHF.

The gene calls are TRBV14 and TRBJ1-2, with TRBD1 identical over 7 bases. The CDR3 runs 15 residues. V was pared by 4 bases and J by 5 bases, with 10 bases of the junction left unmatched. The germline CDR1 and CDR2 sequences are SGHDN and FVKESK. The CDR3, as DNA: TGTGCCAGCAGCCTCGGACAGGCACAGCGGTATGGCTACACCTTC. Translated: CASSLGQAQRYGYTF.

This rearrangement joins TRBV7-9 to TRBJ1-2; D remains unclear. This CDR3 contains 12 residues. Germline V gene lookup returns CDR1 SEHNR and CDR2 FQNEAQ (reference sequence). Trimming left V 1 base short and J 6 bases short, with 6 bases between. The CDR3 nucleotides read TGTGCCAGCAGCTTAGGCCATAATGGCTACACCTTC. It specifies CASSLGHNGYTF.